Following are 21 T cell receptor beta chains from one sample sequenced in a study of post-analysis software for immune sequencing data (dated by TCRdb to the mid-2010s). These receptors' antigens are unknown. Libraries were prepared through PCR. Sequenced using an Illumina HiSeq 2500. To reduce PCR and sequencing biases, unique molecular identifiers were built into the TCR beta cDNA libraries. TCRdb trimmed the raw reads at Q25, called clones with MiXCR and kept productive beta chains. When rows share a CDR3 protein, they turn into one entry using the most common DNA and genes. The sample profile shows about 150,000 distinct CDR3 sequences; approximately 30% of them were found once. The ten largest account for about 1.6% of the sample. The study at large found these results: Significantly higher frequencies in patients than in controls were found for several TRBV segments, including TRBV5-6, TRBV5-1 and TRBV20-1.

Sequencing was carried out using blood. All receptors derive from a girl aged 5-17 years with multiple sclerosis.

V usage is TRBV3-1 and J usage is TRBJ2-5, with TRBD2 identical over 7 bases. The germline gives CDR1 LGHDT, CDR2 YNNKEL (reference sequence). The CDR3 totals 14 residues. The ends lost 0 bases at V and 11 bases at J; junction bases unmatched: 9. Here the CDR3 reads CASSQDRAPRGQYF. Here the CDR3 DNA reads TGTGCCAGCAGCCAAGATAGGGCCCCGCGGGGGCAGTACTTC.

This clonotype was seen more than once but under ten times. This sequence joins TRBV7-9 and TRBJ1-1; D is unresolved. With 8 bases removed from V and 8 bases from J, the gap between germline ends came to 9 bases. The CDR3 has 10 residues. The V gene's germline CDR1 is SEHNR and CDR2 FQNEAQ (reference sequence). DNA for the CDR3: TGTGCCAGCGTTGCGGGGGAAGCTTTCTTT. Its translation is CASVAGEAFF.

On this clonotype: It may be a read error: a sequence one base away is much more abundant. The chain joins TRBV27 to TRBJ2-1, with 13 nucleotides matching TRBD2. Losses at the gene ends were 4 bases for V and 6 bases for J; bases not matched to a gene: 12. Germline V gene data show CDR1 as MNHEY and CDR2 as SMNVEV (reference sequence). The CDR3 contains 18 residues. The CDR3 nucleotides are TGTGCCAGCAGTTCGACTAGCGGGAGGCCTTCAATATGCAATGAGCAGTTCTTC. Translating it yields CASSSTSGRPSICNEQFF.

This clonotype was picked up many times. This chain joins TRBV29-1 and TRBJ2-6, with 8 bases aligning to TRBD1. The CDR3 covers 17 residues. Trimming at V came to 4 bases and at J to 0 bases, leaving 8 bases not matched to a gene. The germline gives CDR1 SQVTM, CDR2 ANQGSEA. CDR3 DNA: TGCAGCGTTGTTACCGGGACAGGACGCTCTGGGGCCAACGTCCTGACTTTC. This codes for CSVVTGTGRSGANVLTF.

CDR3 sequence (DNA): TGTGCCAGCAGCGTTAGCGGGGGGGTTTACAATGAGCAGTACTTC. This sequence encodes CASSVSGGVYNEQYF. The rearrangement links TRBV7-8 to TRBJ2-1, with 11 bases matching TRBD2. The J call may not be correct, given that the DNA end is closer to TRBJ2-7. Germline CDR1 and CDR2: SGHVS and FQNEAQ. The CDR3 sequence is 15 residues long.

This rearrangement joins TRBV6-5 to TRBJ1-2, with D unresolved. This CDR3 is built from 13 residues. Germline V gene lookup returns CDR1 MNHEY and CDR2 SVGAGI. V gave up 2 bases and J gave up 2 bases, with 6 bases separating them. CDR3 coding DNA: TGTGCCAGCAGTTACGGGGAGAACTATGGCTACACCTTC. Translated: CASSYGENYGYTF.

In this sample, this clonotype turned up a few times. The rearrangement links TRBV9 to TRBJ1-1; a weak D match, TRBD1 (5 bases). The germline V gene encodes CDR1 SGDLS and CDR2 YYNGEE. CDR3 length: 17 amino acids. V shed 0 bases and J shed 3 bases, with 18 bases lying between them. The CDR3 DNA sequence: TGTGCCAGCAGCGTAGACCCCCAGGGAGAATCGTACACTGAAGCTTTCTTT. Residues: CASSVDPQGESYTEAFF.

This chain connects TRBV20-1 to TRBJ1-5; 11 bases match TRBD1. The germline V gene has CDR1 DFQATT and CDR2 SNEGSKA (reference sequence). This CDR3 is 15 amino acids long. Trimming took 3 bases from V and 5 from J; bases not matched to a gene: 6. As DNA, the CDR3 is TGCAGTGCTAGCGTTGGACAGGGGGCTCATCAGCCCCAGCATTTT. Translated: CSASVGQGAHQPQHF.

This clonotype was observed many times. The chain employs TRBV6-6 and TRBJ2-3; TRBD2 matches 8 bases. The CDR3 is 11 residues long. Germline V gives CDR1 MNHNY, CDR2 SVGAGI (reference sequence). The V segment lost 6 bases and the J segment 11 bases; nucleotides outside the gene matches: 4. In DNA, the CDR3 is TGTGCCAGCAGCGAGCGGGAGATGCAGTATTTT. As protein: CASSEREMQYF.

This clonotype has a count of ten or more. V and J are TRBV27 and TRBJ2-1; the D is unclear. Per the germline V gene, CDR1 is MNHEY and CDR2 is SMNVEV (reference sequence). The CDR3 is 13 residues long. Trimming removed 5 bases at V and 4 bases at J, with 9 bases between. The CDR3 is CASSPDRYNEQFF. Here the CDR3 DNA reads TGTGCCAGCAGTCCCGACCGGTACAATGAGCAGTTCTTC.

The rearrangement uses TRBV7-9 and TRBJ1-2; possibly TRBD1 for D (6 bases). The CDR3 loop spans 14 amino acids. Germline assignment: CDR1 SEHNR and CDR2 FQNEAQ (reference sequence). Trimming removed 5 bases at V and 8 bases at J, with 18 bases between. Here the CDR3 reads CASSQVGGDMGYTF. The CDR3, as DNA: TGTGCCAGCAGCCAAGTGGGAGGGGACATGGGCTACACCTTC.

The V gene is TRBV12-3 or TRBV12-4, the J gene TRBJ2-3; 8 bases line up with TRBD1. V was clipped by 6 bases and J by 4 bases; unmatched bases: 15. The CDR3 is 17 residues long. The CDR3 protein is CASRKGRGRGLSDTQYF. The CDR3 DNA is TGTGCCAGCAGAAAAGGTCGAGGCAGGGGGCTATCAGATACGCAGTATTTT.

J is TRBJ1-2 and V is TRBV6-6; D is unresolved. The CDR3 consists of 15 residues. Trimming left V 5 bases short and J 0 bases short, with 13 bases between. CDR1 and CDR2 from the germline V gene are MNHNY and SVGAGI (reference sequence). In nucleotides, the CDR3 is TGTGCCAGCAGTGCAAAGAGCCTCGCTAACTATGGCTACACCTTC. Its translation is CASSAKSLANYGYTF.

The chain carries TRBV10-3 and TRBJ2-1; perhaps TRBD1 as D (6 bases). The V gene's germline CDR1 is ENHRY and CDR2 SYGVKD. This CDR3 region has 15 residues. Deletions cut 10 bases from V and 0 bases from J, with 16 bases between. CDR3 nucleotide sequence: TGTGCCACAGGGGATAGCGCGAGCTCCTACAATGAGCAGTTCTTC. Its translation: CATGDSASSYNEQFF.

In its sample, this clonotype was seen a few times. The J gene is TRBJ1-4, the V gene TRBV3-1; TRBD1 aligns across 9 bases. The CDR3 sequence is 15 residues long. J gave up 5 bases and V 4 bases, and 5 bases lay outside the gene matches. In germline, CDR1 is LGHDT, CDR2 YNNKEL (reference sequence). This chain's CDR3 is CASSLGTGRNEKLFF. In DNA form, the CDR3 reads TGTGCCAGCAGCCTTGGGACAGGGAGGAATGAAAAACTGTTTTTT.

The chain combines TRBV12-3 or TRBV12-4 with TRBJ2-6, with D unresolved. Trimming left V 5 bases short and J 0 bases short, with 5 bases between. The CDR3 totals 14 residues. The CDR3 coding sequence is TGTGCCAGCAGTCGAGACTCTGGGGCCAACGTCCTGACTTTC. This encodes CASSRDSGANVLTF.

This sequence joins TRBV11-2 and TRBJ2-7; 7 bases fit TRBD2. The CDR3 has 14 residues. The V segment lost 5 bases and the J segment 5 bases; nucleotides outside the gene matches: 9. Germline CDR1 reads SGHAT; CDR2 reads FQNNGV. The chain's CDR3 is CASSPRGGAHEQYF. CDR3 bases: TGTGCCAGCAGCCCCCGGGGAGGGGCCCACGAGCAGTACTTC.

This chain connects TRBV30 to TRBJ2-5; no reliable D call. Trimming removed 4 bases from V and 0 bases from J, with 9 bases in between. The CDR3 spans 13 residues. From germline, CDR1 is GTSNPN and CDR2 SVGIG (reference sequence). CDR3 nucleotide sequence: TGTGCCTGGAAAATTATCCACCAAGAGACCCAGTACTTC. Its translation: CAWKIIHQETQYF.

Remarks on this clonotype: Possible read error: a much larger clone is one base away. The rearrangement links TRBV6-1 to TRBJ2-5; D not resolved. The DNA end is more similar to TRBJ2-7, so the J call may be wrong. The CDR3 is made up of 11 amino acids. Germline lookup yields CDR1 MNHNS and CDR2 SASEGT. CDR3 sequence (DNA): TGTGCCAACAGTGCAAGGGACGAGCAGTACTTC. This codes for CANSARDEQYF.

The CDR3 DNA sequence: TGCAGTGCTAGAGAGGAGTGGCGGGAGACCCAGTACTTC. The encoded protein is CSAREEWRETQYF. The gene calls are TRBV20-1 and TRBJ2-5; D call uncertain. The V gene lost 0 bases and the J gene lost 5 bases, with 10 bases spanning the gap. The germline gives CDR1 DFQATT, CDR2 SNEGSKA (reference sequence). The CDR3 spans 13 residues.

The sample holds a few counts of this clonotype. The gene calls are TRBV20-1 and TRBJ1-1; no clear D gene. This CDR3 is 14 amino acids long. CDR1 is DFQATT and CDR2 is SNEGSKA in the germline V gene (reference sequence). Trimming took off 5 bases at V and 1 base at J, with 14 bases between the two ends. CDR3 DNA: TGCAGTGCTCGCAGCGGAACTAGGAACACTGAAGCTTTCTTT. It codes for CSARSGTRNTEAFF.